This TCR beta chain was captured in a study of identical twins. Study results and limitations: Researchers reported excess low generation probability among twin-shared out-of-frame alpha sequences. The study drew conclusions from cross-sectional statistical analysis, not from following the same donors. Excess sharing between twins was weaker in beta out-of-frame sequences.

Comment on this clonotype: The antigen is undetermined.

MiXCR, applied by TCRdb to the 5' RACE reads, yields one record per CDR3 protein. The sample yields about 490,000 distinct CDR3 sequences, 15% seen once. V was clipped by 5 bases and J by 5 bases, with 15 bases between them. The CDR3 spans 15 residues. Germline V gives CDR1 MNHEY, CDR2 SMNVEV (reference sequence). These data were also reused for a study on yellow fever vaccine responses in identical twins. That source adds: A vaccine T cell response that seemed partly convergent and partly personalized was reported in twins.

This receptor was obtained from a woman younger than 30 in good health. The chain has TRBV27 and TRBJ2-2; weak D call: TRBD1 (6 bases). Material for sequencing was CD4+ T cells sorted from blood. CDR3 coding DNA: TGTGCCAGCAGTCCACAGGGTCTAAAGACCGGGGAGCTGTTTTTT. Residues: CASSPQGLKTGELFF.